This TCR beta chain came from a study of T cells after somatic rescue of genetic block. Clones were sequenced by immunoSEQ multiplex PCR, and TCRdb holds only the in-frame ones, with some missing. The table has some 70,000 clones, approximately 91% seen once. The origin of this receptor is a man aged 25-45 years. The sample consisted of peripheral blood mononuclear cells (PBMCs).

CDR3 in amino acids: CASSFEAGRDEQFF. Written as DNA, the CDR3 is TGTGCCAGCAGCTTTGAGGCAGGGAGGGACGAGCAGTTCTTC. V and J are TRBV5-8 and TRBJ2-1; 7 bases are a match to TRBD2. V was clipped by 2 bases and J by 10 bases; unmatched bases: 9. The CDR3 has 14 amino acids. Looked up from germline, CDR1 is SGHTS and CDR2 is YDEGEE.